The clone carrying this T cell receptor (beta chain) turned up a few times. Antigen: not known. Each CDR3 protein gets one entry after TCRdb re-called the 5' RACE reads with MiXCR. Of roughly 75,000 distinct CDR3 sequences listed, about a sixth are singletons. The source of the sample is a study of early T cells in non-severe SARS-CoV-2 infection. Study-wide context: Bulk RNA from unsorted whole blood was sequenced; chains were unpaired. General observations from the study: Matching with VDJdb favored anti-spike CD8 responses (missing private and CD4 specificities).

This CDR3 is built from 17 residues. Germline loops: CDR1 MNHNY, CDR2 SVGAGI (reference sequence). V lost 4 bases to trimming and J lost 0 bases; unmatched junction nucleotides: 11. The sample consisted of whole blood. The chain carries TRBV6-6 and TRBJ2-7, with TRBD2 matching 8 bases. The receptor comes from an adult who was a healthcare worker with PCR-confirmed SARS-CoV-2 infection or an uninfected control (not recorded which). The CDR3 DNA sequence: TGTGCCAGCAGTTCCCCCTTGACCGGGAGGGCCTCCTACGAGCAGTACTTC. Translation: CASSSPLTGRASYEQYF.